This T cell receptor (beta chain) was retrieved from a study of identical twins. The CDR3 is made up of 14 amino acids. V was pared by 3 bases and J by 4 bases, with 9 bases between. This clonotype was detected only a few times. TCRdb reanalysed the 5' RACE reads using MiXCR and keeps one entry per CDR3 protein. This table has hundreds of thousands of distinct CDR3 sequences, around 24% appearing once. Everyone who donated was a healthy Caucasian. The data were also submitted as part of a second study, on T cells expressing NK-cell markers. In that study: The authors applied an anti-gamma-delta TCR antibody in several experiments, and it restricted sorting to alpha-beta TCR T cells.

The sequencing input was CD4+ T cells sorted from blood. The J gene is TRBJ1-4, the V gene TRBV12-3 or TRBV12-4; D gene unclear. The clonotype comes from a woman between 18 and 30 years old in good health. The CDR3, as DNA: TGTGCCAGCAGTTTCGGCGGAAATAATGAAAAACTGTTTTTT. Translated: CASSFGGNNEKLFF.